These 23 T cell receptor beta chains were sequenced from one sample in a study of Graves' ophthalmopathy and Graves' hyperthyroidism. Amplification of TCR beta CDR3 regions used RNA transcripts. First-round RT-PCR used HTBI primers; second-round multiplex PCR followed. From the multiplex PCR reads, TCRdb called clonotypes with MiXCR, one entry per CDR3 protein. Of about 220,000 distinct CDR3 sequences listed, 20% to 25% are singletons. The source material was peripheral blood. The receptors were gathered from a woman aged 45-65 years with Graves' ophthalmopathy.

Many counts were recorded for this clonotype. V usage is TRBV25-1 and J usage is TRBJ2-7; D not certain. With 6 bases removed from V and 0 bases from J, the gap between germline ends came to 9 bases. This CDR3 is built from 13 residues. CDR1 is MGHDK and CDR2 is SYGVNS in the germline V gene. Written as DNA, the CDR3 is TGTGCCAGCAGCATTTTCAGCTCCTACGAGCAGTACTTC. Encoded protein: CASSIFSSYEQYF.

This clonotype was observed many times. The chain employs TRBV7-9 and TRBJ2-4; 9 nucleotides match TRBD1. Unmatched junction bases numbered 6, after V lost 5 bases and J lost 7 bases. The CDR3 is 14 amino acids. CDR1 is SEHNR, CDR2 FQNEAQ, per germline (reference sequence). The CDR3: CASSQRDRANIQYF. The CDR3, as DNA: TGTGCCAGCAGCCAGCGGGACAGGGCGAACATTCAGTACTTC.

The sample holds many counts of this clonotype. A read error may explain this, as a much larger clone is one base away. The V and J genes are TRBV6-1 and TRBJ1-1; D is uncertain. Germline V gene data show CDR1 as MNHNS and CDR2 as SASEGT. The CDR3 loop spans 13 amino acids. V lost 8 bases, J lost 2 bases, and 12 bases lay in between. The CDR3: CASSTKLNTEAFF. The CDR3 DNA is TGTGCCAGCTCGACAAAACTTAACACTGAAGCTTTCTTT.

This clonotype has a count of ten or more. The rearrangement links TRBV27 to TRBJ1-6; 7 nucleotides line up with TRBD1. This CDR3 has 16 residues. Germline V lookup: CDR1 MNHEY, CDR2 SMNVEV (reference sequence). Trimming cost V 4 bases and J 5 bases; bases outside gene matches: 8. The CDR3 spells CASSSYTGVNNSPLHF. In DNA form, the CDR3 reads TGTGCCAGCAGTTCCTATACAGGGGTGAATAATTCACCCCTCCACTTT.

The sample holds many counts of this clonotype. J is TRBJ2-4 and V is TRBV7-2, with 11 bases that match TRBD1. Germline V gives CDR1 SGHTA, CDR2 FQGNSA. The CDR3 is 17 residues long. The J segment lost 4 bases and the V segment lost 1 base, leaving 6 bases of the junction unmatched. DNA of the CDR3: TGTGCCAGCAGCTTAGAAAGAGGACAGGGGGCTAAAAACATTCAGTACTTC. It yields the protein CASSLERGQGAKNIQYF.

This rearrangement joins TRBV27 to TRBJ1-1; D possibly corresponds to TRBD1 (5 bases). Germline V gene data show CDR1 as MNHEY and CDR2 as SMNVEV (reference sequence). The CDR3 covers 15 residues. Trimming stripped 6 bases from V and 4 bases from J, with 18 bases between. CDR3 DNA: TGTGCCAGCAGCAGAGAAAGGGGCTGGGGCACTGAAGCTTTCTTT. It yields the protein CASSRERGWGTEAFF.

This clonotype was seen a handful of times. The chain uses TRBV2 and TRBJ2-3, with TRBD2 as a possible D gene (5 bases). This CDR3 contains 12 residues. The germline V gene has CDR1 SNHLY and CDR2 FYNNEI. The germline V and J ends were trimmed by 8 bases and 4 bases, with 10 bases remaining between them. The CDR3 spells CASGGEPDTQYF. As DNA, the CDR3 is TGTGCCAGCGGTGGGGAGCCAGATACGCAGTATTTT. Drawing the rest from reference TRBV2 and TRBJ2-3, the complete variable domain is EPEVTQTPSHQVTQMGQEVILRCVPISNHLYFYWYRQILGQKVEFLVSFYNNEISEKSEIFDDQFSVERPDGSNFTLKIRSTKLEDSAMYFCASGGEPDTQYFGPGTRLTVL.

On this clonotype itself: An end of the junction differs from the germline gene, which may be a read error. J is TRBJ1-5 and V is TRBV6-1; maybe TRBD1 (5 bases). CDR1 MNHNS and CDR2 SASEGT come from the germline V gene. The CDR3 runs to 15 residues. This CDR3 is CTSGSMSQGSQPQHF. CDR3 bases: TGTACCAGCGGAAGTATGAGCCAGGGTTCTCAGCCCCAGCATTTT.

J is TRBJ1-1 and V is TRBV6-1; maybe TRBD1 (5 bases). CDR1 is MNHNS and CDR2 is SASEGT in the germline V gene. The CDR3 contains 13 residues. V lost 7 bases and J lost 1, with 10 bases in between. The CDR3 DNA follows: TGTGCCAGCACCACGACAGCGAACACTGAAGCTTTCTTT. This codes for CASTTTANTEAFF.

This clonotype came up many times. V is TRBV6-1 and J is TRBJ2-7, with D possibly TRBD2 on 6 matching bases. Trimming took off 8 bases at V and 9 bases at J, with 14 bases between the two ends. The CDR3 consists of 11 residues. Germline V gene lookup returns CDR1 MNHNS and CDR2 SASEGT. The CDR3, as DNA: TGTGCCAGCCCCCTCGGGGACTCGCAGTACTTC. This translates into CASPLGDSQYF.

In this sample, this clonotype turned up many times. This chain links TRBV7-3 with TRBJ2-2; 10 nucleotides agree with TRBD2. The J segment lost 5 bases and the V segment lost 4 bases, leaving 7 bases of the junction unmatched. This CDR3 comprises 16 residues. Germline lookup yields CDR1 SGHTA and CDR2 FQGTGA. Here the CDR3 reads CASSSGTSVLTGELFF. The CDR3 DNA is TGTGCCAGCAGCTCCGGGACTAGCGTTCTAACCGGGGAGCTGTTTTTT. The full variable domain, its missing parts supplied by reference TRBV7-3 and TRBJ2-2, is GAGVSQTPSNKVTEKGKYVELRCDPISGHTALYWYRQSLGQGPEFLIYFQGTGAADDSGLPNDRFFAVRPEGSVSTLKIQRTERGDSAVYLCASSSGTSVLTGELFFGEGSRLTVL.

This clonotype has a handful of counts. This may be a read error: a much more frequent sequence differs by one nucleotide. The J gene is TRBJ1-1, the V gene TRBV10-3; 7 nucleotides agree with TRBD1. V shed 3 bases, J shed 10 bases, and the junction held 17 bases outside the gene matches. This CDR3 contains 16 residues. CDR1 and CDR2 from the germline V gene are ENHRY and SYGVKD. The CDR3 sequence is CAISDRDSQLSRGAFF. CDR3 DNA: TGTGCCATCAGTGACCGGGACAGCCAACTTTCCCGGGGAGCTTTCTTT.

The V call is TRBV11-3, the J call TRBJ1-1, with D possibly matching TRBD1 (5 bases). Trimming shortened V by 5 bases and J by 4 bases, and 14 bases separated the two germline ends. Per the germline V gene, CDR1 is SGHNT and CDR2 is YENEEA. The CDR3 sequence is 14 residues long. CDR3 nucleotides: TGTGCCAGCAGCGGCCGCGGGGCCCTCACTGAAGCTTTCTTT. Translating it yields CASSGRGALTEAFF.

This clonotype was seen at least ten times. V and J are TRBV7-8 and TRBJ2-7; D is uncertain. CDR1 is SGHVS and CDR2 is FQNEAQ in the germline V gene. V dropped 0 bases and J dropped 3 bases, with 6 bases sitting between them. The CDR3 is 13 amino acids. This CDR3 reads CASSLAPLYEQYF. The CDR3 bases are TGTGCCAGCAGCTTAGCGCCTCTCTACGAGCAGTACTTC.

This clonotype was observed many times. This rearrangement joins TRBV10-3 to TRBJ2-7; TRBD1 matches 7 bases. There are 11 residues in the CDR3. With V trimmed by 6 bases and J by 9 bases, 5 bases remained unmatched. The germline V gene encodes CDR1 ENHRY and CDR2 SYGVKD. In DNA form, the CDR3 reads TGTGCCATCAGGCAGGGGGACAGGCAGTACTTC. This sequence encodes CAIRQGDRQYF.

In its sample, this clonotype was seen a few times. V is TRBV5-1 and J is TRBJ1-6; D might be TRBD1 (6 bases). The CDR3 spans 14 residues. Trimming took off 1 base at V and 5 bases at J, with 7 bases between the two ends. Germline assignment: CDR1 SGHRS and CDR2 YFSETQ. DNA of the CDR3: TGCGCCAGCAGCTTGAACAGGGATAATTCACCCCTCCACTTT. Translating it yields CASSLNRDNSPLHF.

This clonotype was seen at least ten times. J is TRBJ2-2 and V is TRBV12-3 or TRBV12-4; D is ambiguous. Trimming took 3 bases from V and 5 from J, leaving 7 bases between them. CDR3 size: 13 residues. The CDR3 region is CASSLTETGELFF. CDR3 sequence (DNA): TGTGCCAGCAGTTTGACGGAGACCGGGGAGCTGTTTTTT.

The sample holds many counts of this clonotype. J is TRBJ2-7 and V is TRBV20-1, with 7 bases fitting TRBD1. Per the germline V gene, CDR1 is DFQATT and CDR2 is SNEGSKA (reference sequence). V was clipped by 0 bases and J by 0 bases; unmatched bases: 5. This CDR3 comprises 15 residues. CDR3: CSARDEQGSSYEQYF. The CDR3 DNA is TGCAGTGCTAGAGATGAACAGGGGAGCTCCTACGAGCAGTACTTC.

Of note for this clonotype: A much larger clonotype is one base distant, so this may be a read error. No conserved phenylalanine or tryptophan ends this CDR3, so it is likely a read error. V is TRBV5-1 and J is TRBJ2-2; D is unclear. Germline-derived CDR1 and CDR2 are SGHRS and YFSETQ. CDR3 size: 13 residues. The V gene lost 0 bases and the J gene lost 4 bases, with 4 bases spanning the gap. The CDR3 spells CASSLAITGELFS. Here the CDR3 DNA reads TGCGCCAGCAGCTTGGCAATCACCGGGGAGCTGTTTTCT.

This clonotype was counted ten times or more. The rearrangement joins TRBV29-1 to TRBJ2-7; 14 bases are a match to TRBD2. V lost 6 bases to trimming and J lost 5 bases; unmatched junction nucleotides: 0. The CDR3 has 12 residues. Germline CDR1 and CDR2: SQVTM and ANQGSEA. The CDR3 loop reads CSVGLAGDEQYF. CDR3 nucleotides: TGCAGCGTGGGACTAGCGGGAGACGAGCAGTACTTC.

This clonotype was seen many times. The rearrangement uses TRBV13 and TRBJ2-7; D gene ambiguous. The V end was cut by 4 bases, the J end by 6 bases, with 13 bases between. CDR3 length: 13 residues. Germline V gives CDR1 PRHDT, CDR2 FYEKMQ (reference sequence). The CDR3 coding sequence is TGTGCCAGCAGCTGGGATATTGGTAGCGAGCAGTACTTC. This encodes CASSWDIGSEQYF.

To note about this clonotype: A much larger clone differs from this one at a single base, so this may be a read error. The chain joins TRBV12-5 to TRBJ2-5; tentative D call: TRBD2 (6 bases). Germline values: CDR1 LGHNT, CDR2 FRNRAP. The CDR3 covers 13 residues. CDR3 sequence: CVSGGLEGETQYF. Here the CDR3 DNA reads TGTGTTAGTGGCGGACTGGAGGGAGAGACCCAGTACTTC. Based on the CDR3 plus reference TRBV12-5 and TRBJ2-5, the full variable domain is DARVTQTPRHKVTEMGQEVTMRCQPILGHNTVFWYRQTMMQGLELLAYFRNRAPLDDSGMPKDRFSAEMPDATLATLKIQPSEPRDSAVYFCVSGGLEGETQYFGPGTRLLVL.

In its sample, this clonotype was seen many times. This CDR3 reads CASSDNLGRDRANEQFF. The CDR3 bases are TGCGCCAGCAGTGATAATTTAGGGAGAGACAGGGCCAATGAGCAGTTCTTC. The V call is TRBV10-1, the J call TRBJ2-1; 7 bases agree with TRBD1. Germline loops: CDR1 WNHNN, CDR2 SYGVQD (reference sequence). The V and J ends lost 3 bases and 6 bases, in that order; junction bases with no gene match: 14. The CDR3 is 17 residues long.